The 11 T cell receptor beta chains presented below share a single source sample, sequenced in a study of T cell repertoires in cytomegalovirus infection. A single record per CDR3 protein comes from TCRdb applying MiXCR to the reads. The data show hundreds of thousands of distinct CDR3 sequences, roughly 46% seen once. Their recognized antigens are unknown. The specimen comprised cultured PBMCs, sampled from culture after CMV antigen stimulation. The receptors originated from a human donor in good health (CMV status not recorded). Some clones in this sample may be carry-over from other donors' samples.

The chain carries TRBV7-6 and TRBJ1-1, with TRBD1 identical over 10 bases. Trimming at V came to 0 bases and at J to 4 bases, leaving 11 bases not matched to a gene. Germline V gene sequence: CDR1 SGHVS, CDR2 FNYEAQ. The CDR3 is 18 amino acids. This CDR3 reads CASSLALRDRGRGTEAFF. The CDR3, as DNA: TGTGCCAGCAGCTTAGCCCTACGGGACAGGGGACGGGGCACTGAAGCTTTCTTT.

This clonotype was recorded a few times. V is TRBV6-5 and J is TRBJ2-7; tentatively, D is TRBD2 (7 bases). CDR1 and CDR2 from the germline V gene are MNHEY and SVGAGI. The CDR3 has 14 residues. With 0 bases removed from V and 4 bases from J, the gap between germline ends came to 10 bases. The CDR3 DNA sequence: TGTGCCAGCAGTTACTCGCGGGGGCAGTACGAGCAGTACTTC. Translating gives CASSYSRGQYEQYF.

J is TRBJ1-5 and V is TRBV7-2; D gene unclear. Germline CDR1 SGHTA, CDR2 FQGNSA. This CDR3 contains 15 residues. V was shortened by 3 bases and J by 4 bases, with 13 bases between the two germline ends. Written as DNA, the CDR3 is TGTGCCAGCAGCTTGTTTTGGGGAGTGAATCAGCCCCAGCATTTT. Its translation is CASSLFWGVNQPQHF.

The chain is built from TRBV7-8 and TRBJ2-3; tentative D call: TRBD2 (5 bases). CDR3 size: 15 residues. CDR1 is SGHVS and CDR2 is FQNEAQ in the germline V gene. Trimming took 2 bases from V and 3 from J, leaving 12 bases between them. The CDR3 nucleotides are TGTGCCAGCAGCTTATATCCTAGCTATACAGATACGCAGTATTTT. As protein: CASSLYPSYTDTQYF.

The chain has TRBV7-2 and TRBJ1-3; 12 bases align to TRBD1. The CDR3 loop spans 16 amino acids. The trim removed 5 bases at V and 0 bases at J, leaving 2 bases unmatched. In germline, CDR1 is SGHTA, CDR2 FQGNSA. The CDR3 sequence: CASSRDRGLSGNTIYF. The CDR3 DNA is TGTGCCAGCAGCCGGGACAGGGGGCTCTCTGGAAACACCATATATTTT.

The table lists this clonotype with a few counts. The gene calls are TRBV6-5 and TRBJ2-1; either TRBD1 or TRBD2 may supply D (5 bases each). CDR3 length: 13 amino acids. V lost 6 bases to trimming and J lost 5 bases, with 11 bases between them. In germline, CDR1 is MNHEY, CDR2 SVGAGI. CDR3 loop: CASRGEWNNEQFF. CDR3 bases: TGTGCCAGCAGGGGGGAGTGGAACAATGAGCAGTTCTTC.

This clonotype was observed at least ten times. This chain connects TRBV7-9 to TRBJ2-7; D is perhaps TRBD2 (5 bases). This CDR3 spans 14 amino acids. Trimming removed 5 bases at V and 0 bases at J, with 11 bases between. Germline values: CDR1 SEHNR, CDR2 FQNEAQ (reference sequence). CDR3 bases: TGTGCCAGCAGCCTCTCGGGGTTCTCCTACGAGCAGTACTTC. This translates into CASSLSGFSYEQYF.

This clonotype was counted ten times or more. The J gene is TRBJ2-1, the V gene TRBV7-2; D could derive from TRBD1 or TRBD2 (5 bases each). This CDR3 spans 15 amino acids. The V gene's germline CDR1 is SGHTA and CDR2 FQGNSA. Trimming left V 5 bases short and J 4 bases short, with 15 bases between. The CDR3 DNA reads as TGTGCCAGCAGCCCCGGGGCCCAATTTTACAATGAGCAGTTCTTC. As protein: CASSPGAQFYNEQFF.

The chain carries TRBV7-6 and TRBJ2-6; 7 nucleotides match TRBD1. The V segment lost 2 bases and the J segment 2 bases; nucleotides outside the gene matches: 9. CDR3 length equals 18 residues. Germline V lookup: CDR1 SGHVS, CDR2 FNYEAQ. The CDR3 DNA sequence: TGTGCCAGCAGCTTAATAATTAGGGGGCGAACTGGGGCCAACGTCCTGACTTTC. Translated, it gives CASSLIIRGRTGANVLTF.

This clonotype was counted between two and nine times. The rearrangement uses TRBV7-9 and TRBJ1-6; 7 nucleotides match TRBD1. In germline, CDR1 is SEHNR, CDR2 FQNEAQ (reference sequence). This CDR3 has 14 residues. V gave up 4 bases and J gave up 9 bases; unmatched junction bases: 6. The CDR3 reads CASSWTGQSSPLHF. The CDR3 DNA sequence: TGTGCCAGCAGCTGGACGGGACAGTCTTCACCCCTCCACTTT.

V and J are TRBV7-2 and TRBJ2-2, with D perhaps TRBD1 or TRBD2 (6 bases each). The V end was cut by 5 bases, the J end by 4 bases, with 14 bases between. The CDR3 contains 15 residues. Germline loops: CDR1 SGHTA, CDR2 FQGNSA. DNA of the CDR3: TGTGCCAGCAGCCTAAGGGGGAGGACCACCGGGGAGCTGTTTTTT. It is translated as CASSLRGRTTGELFF.